The source of this T cell receptor beta chain is a study of T-cell reconstitution after alpha-beta-depleted transplantation in children. Whole-study findings and limits: In some patients, recipient T cells and intrathymic progenitors surviving conditioning explained high day-60 diversity. From newly produced T cells came most of the T-cell counts and diversity one year after transplant. Expanded graft clones, several hundred of them, were reportedly the source of alpha-beta T cells about two months after transplant.

CDR1 is KGHSH and CDR2 is LQKENI in the germline V gene. V gave up 2 bases and J gave up 2 bases, with 18 bases separating them. CDR3 size: 17 residues. A note on this clonotype: As yet, its antigen is unknown.

Construction of the TCRbeta library involved unique molecular identifiers. TCRdb passed the PCR reads through MiXCR, listing each CDR3 protein once. Of 600,000 or so distinct CDR3 sequences listed, roughly 24% are singletons. The origin of this receptor is a boy younger than two who had a stem cell transplant for acute myeloid leukemia, so the T cells may come from the graft donor. This chain links TRBV18 with TRBJ2-5, with D tentatively TRBD2 (6 bases). The sample in question was PBMCs, mostly from graft donor cells, obtained 360 days after TCRalphabeta/CD19-depleted stem cell transplant. The CDR3: CASSPNTGTLFQETQYF. The CDR3 region has the DNA TGTGCCAGCTCACCAAATACCGGGACTCTTTTTCAAGAGACCCAGTACTTC.